This entry lists 26 T cell receptor beta chains sequenced from one sample in a study of blood T cells in healthy people across ages. A second PCR, run for about 6 to 12 cycles, used a sample-barcoded 5' primer plus a J-beta primer mix. Each CDR3 protein gets one entry after TCRdb re-called the 5' RACE reads with MiXCR. The sample shows some 1.4 million distinct CDR3 sequences, approximately 38% of them seen only once. Sequenced input: blood. These receptors all stem from a woman younger than 30 in good health.

A few counts support this clonotype. The V gene is TRBV20-1, the J gene TRBJ2-3; 10 nucleotides line up with TRBD2. CDR1 and CDR2 from the germline V gene are DFQATT and SNEGSKA (reference sequence). The CDR3 spans 17 residues. V was clipped by 0 bases and J by 3 bases; unmatched bases: 9. The CDR3 is CSARDRNSGGRTDTQYF. CDR3 DNA: TGCAGTGCTAGAGATCGGAATAGCGGGGGGCGGACAGATACGCAGTATTTT.

The rearrangement joins TRBV4-1 to TRBJ2-1; either TRBD1 or TRBD2 may fit D (5 bases each). The J call may not be correct, given that the DNA end is closer to TRBJ2-7. The CDR3 has 15 residues. CDR1 is MGHRA and CDR2 is YSYEKL in the germline V gene. DNA of the CDR3: TGCGCCAGCAGCCCGGGGACCTTATCCTACAATGAGCAGTACTTC. Amino acids: CASSPGTLSYNEQYF.

Comment on this clonotype: The junction differs from germline at one of its ends, possibly a read error. This chain joins TRBV3-1 and TRBJ2-5; D may be TRBD2 (5 bases). The CDR3 spans 14 residues. CDR1 and CDR2 (germline): LGHDT, YNNKEL (reference sequence). Written as DNA, the CDR3 is TGTGCCGGCAGCCAAAATGCCGGGGAAGAGACCCAGTACTTC. This codes for CAGSQNAGEETQYF.

The chain employs TRBV6-6 and TRBJ1-5; D is possibly TRBD1 (6 bases). V was pared by 6 bases and J by 5 bases, with 14 bases between. The germline CDR1 and CDR2 sequences are MNHNY and SVGAGI (reference sequence). This CDR3 comprises 14 residues. The CDR3 region is CASSSLGGDQPQHF. CDR3 nucleotide sequence: TGTGCCAGCAGCTCCCTGGGGGGCGATCAGCCCCAGCATTTT.

The rearrangement uses TRBV30 and TRBJ2-7, with D possibly being TRBD1 or TRBD2 (5 bases each). V was shortened by 4 bases and J by 6 bases, with 16 bases between the two germline ends. CDR1 is GTSNPN and CDR2 is SVGIG in the germline V gene (reference sequence). CDR3 size: 13 residues. CDR3 sequence (DNA): TGTGCCTGGATAGGGGCAGGGACGGGCGAGCAGTACTTC. It is translated as CAWIGAGTGEQYF.

This clonotype has more than one count but fewer than ten. This chain connects TRBV2 to TRBJ2-1; a weak D match, TRBD1 (6 bases). CDR3 length: 14 residues. Germline CDR1 is SNHLY and CDR2 is FYNNEI. Trimming removed 4 bases at V and 4 bases at J, with 11 bases between. CDR3 nucleotides: TGTGCCAGCAGTGGCAGGACAGAGTACAATGAGCAGTTCTTC. Protein sequence: CASSGRTEYNEQFF. The full variable domain, with the rest looked up from reference TRBV2 and TRBJ2-1, is EPEVTQTPSHQVTQMGQEVILRCVPISNHLYFYWYRQILGQKVEFLVSFYNNEISEKSEIFDDQFSVERPDGSNFTLKIRSTKLEDSAMYFCASSGRTEYNEQFFGPGTRLTVL.

The rearrangement joins TRBV5-1 to TRBJ2-5; perhaps TRBD1 as D (6 bases). This CDR3 region has 13 residues. Germline lookup yields CDR1 SGHRS and CDR2 YFSETQ. The ends were cut back, 9 bases at V and 2 bases at J, with 14 bases in the middle. The CDR3 DNA reads as TGCGCCACCCTGGACAGCGATCAAGAGACCCAGTACTTC. Translating it yields CATLDSDQETQYF.

This clonotype was detected a few times. The chain couples TRBV11-2 to TRBJ2-1, with 8 bases fitting TRBD2. The CDR3 extends over 16 amino acids. The germline CDR1 and CDR2 sequences are SGHAT and FQNNGV. V gave up 5 bases and J gave up 3 bases; unmatched junction bases: 9. The CDR3 loop is CASSPRERGLYNEQFF. The CDR3 DNA is TGTGCCAGCAGCCCCCGAGAGCGGGGGCTCTACAATGAGCAGTTCTTC.

This rearrangement joins TRBV10-3 to TRBJ2-5; maybe TRBD2 (5 bases). The CDR3 has 15 residues. Per germline, CDR1 ENHRY and CDR2 SYGVKD. Trimming removed 10 bases from V and 11 bases from J, with 29 bases in between. In nucleotides, the CDR3 is TGTGCCACCGGAATGGGGTCGGCCGGGAACAATGAGCAGTACTTC. Encoded protein: CATGMGSAGNNEQYF.

This clonotype has a handful of counts. The chain carries TRBV20-1 and TRBJ2-5; tentative D call: TRBD2 (7 bases). The J call is in doubt because the DNA end fits TRBJ2-7 better. There are 14 residues in the CDR3. Germline V lookup: CDR1 DFQATT, CDR2 SNEGSKA (reference sequence). Here the CDR3 DNA reads TGCAGTGCGGATTCGGGGGGCGGAGGGTACGAGCAGTACTTC. Its translation: CSADSGGGGYEQYF.

Comments on this clonotype: A much larger clone lies one base from this, so it may be a read error. The rearrangement links TRBV12-3 or TRBV12-4 to TRBJ2-5; D remains ambiguous. CDR3 size: 13 residues. The CDR3 is CAGSFWGQETQYF. The CDR3 bases are TGTGCCGGCAGTTTTTGGGGACAAGAGACCCAGTACTTC.

The chain recombines TRBV7-9 with TRBJ1-4; D call uncertain. Germline V lookup: CDR1 SEHNR, CDR2 FQNEAQ (reference sequence). This CDR3 is built from 15 residues. V lost 1 base and J lost 8, with 14 bases in between. CDR3 amino acids: CASSLEKGLREKLFF. Written as DNA, the CDR3 is TGTGCCAGCAGCTTAGAGAAGGGTCTTCGAGAAAAACTGTTTTTT.

Notes on this clonotype: This clone may be a read error of a much larger clone one base away. The chain links TRBV7-2 to TRBJ2-7, with D uncertain. CDR3 length: 14 amino acids. CDR1 is SGHTA and CDR2 is FQGNSA in the germline V gene. CDR3 sequence: CVSSRMAGSYEQYF. The CDR3 coding sequence is TGTGTCAGCAGCAGGATGGCTGGTTCCTACGAGCAGTACTTC. The entire variable domain, with the rest obtained from reference TRBV7-2 and TRBJ2-7, is as follows: GAGVSQSPSNKVTEKGKDVELRCDPISGHTALYWYRQSLGQGLEFLIYFQGNSAPDKSGLPSDRFSAERTGGSVSTLTIQRTQQEDSAVYLCVSSRMAGSYEQYFGPGTRLTVT.

J is TRBJ2-1 and V is TRBV6-1; TRBD2 matches 13 bases. Germline loops: CDR1 MNHNS, CDR2 SASEGT. Trimming removed 6 bases from V and 0 bases from J; junction bases left unmatched: 11. The CDR3 runs to 19 residues. The CDR3 DNA reads TGTGCCAGCAGGTCCATGGGGACTAGCGGGGTGAACTCCTACAATGAGCAGTTCTTC. Its protein is CASRSMGTSGVNSYNEQFF.

With respect to this clonotype: This may be a read error, as it is one base from a much larger clone. This rearrangement joins TRBV10-1 to TRBJ2-7; D is possibly TRBD2 (5 bases). The CDR3 covers 13 residues. CDR1 WNHNN and CDR2 SYGVQD come from the germline V gene (reference sequence). Trimming shortened V by 3 bases and J by 0 bases, and 6 bases separated the two germline ends. The CDR3 DNA reads TGCGCCAGCAGTGACGGGATCTCCTACGAGCAGTACTTC. Its protein product is CASSDGISYEQYF.

Details on this clonotype: A clone one base away is much larger, so this may be a read error. The rearrangement uses TRBV14 and TRBJ2-7; 8 bases match TRBD1. Germline V gene data show CDR1 as SGHDN and CDR2 as FVKESK. The CDR3 contains 16 residues. V dropped 5 bases and J dropped 4; count of bases not matched to a gene: 13. The CDR3 region is CASSEQGVRGLYEQYF. The CDR3 DNA sequence: TGTGCCAGCAGCGAACAGGGGGTACGAGGGTTGTACGAGCAGTACTTC.

V usage is TRBV2 and J usage is TRBJ2-3; TRBD2 agrees at 10 bases. The junction had 8 bases not matched to a gene; V was cut back by 6 bases and J by 2 bases. The CDR3 has 16 residues. Germline assignment: CDR1 SNHLY and CDR2 FYNNEI. CDR3 residues: CASSGGLAANTDTQYF. The CDR3 DNA sequence: TGTGCCAGCAGCGGAGGACTAGCGGCTAACACAGATACGCAGTATTTT.

This rearrangement joins TRBV29-1 to TRBJ2-3; 12 bases are a match to TRBD2. Losses at the gene ends were 2 bases for V and 0 bases for J; bases not matched to a gene: 3. From germline, CDR1 is SQVTM and CDR2 ANQGSEA. CDR3 size: 16 residues. The chain's CDR3 is CSVEHGTSGSTDTQYF. The CDR3 DNA reads as TGCAGCGTTGAACATGGGACTAGCGGGAGCACAGATACGCAGTATTTT.

The chain combines TRBV3-1 with TRBJ2-1, with 9 positions matching TRBD2. Germline V gene lookup returns CDR1 LGHDT and CDR2 YNNKEL (reference sequence). Trimming at V came to 1 base and at J to 7 bases, leaving 8 bases not matched to a gene. CDR3 length: 16 residues. CDR3 loop: CASSQGPSGRMNEQFF. CDR3 in DNA: TGTGCCAGCAGCCAAGGGCCCAGCGGGAGGATGAATGAGCAGTTCTTC.

The V gene is TRBV6-1, the J gene TRBJ1-5; TRBD1 aligns across 9 bases. The V gene end was trimmed by 4 bases and the J gene end by 7 bases; junction bases not matched to a gene: 2. Germline CDR1 and CDR2: MNHNS and SASEGT. CDR3 length equals 13 residues. The CDR3 bases are TGTGCCAGCAGTGTGACAGGGGGGCAGCCCCAGCATTTT. It yields the protein CASSVTGGQPQHF.

The chain couples TRBV5-1 to TRBJ2-2; TRBD2 matches 9 bases. CDR3 length: 16 amino acids. Germline CDR1 is SGHRS and CDR2 is YFSETQ. V was clipped by 2 bases and J by 4 bases; unmatched bases: 6. DNA for the CDR3: TGCGCCAGCAGCTTATCTAGCGGGGAGTTCACCGGGGAGCTGTTTTTT. Its protein product is CASSLSSGEFTGELFF.

This clonotype has only a few counts. The rearrangement joins TRBV7-9 to TRBJ2-1, with a weak D call TRBD1 (6 bases). The V gene lost 5 bases and the J gene lost 7 bases, with 18 bases spanning the gap. Germline CDR1 reads SEHNR; CDR2 reads FQNEAQ (reference sequence). The CDR3 spans 15 residues. The CDR3 protein is CASSKGGGIPNEQFF. The DNA of the CDR3 is TGTGCCAGCAGCAAAGGGGGTGGCATCCCAAATGAGCAGTTCTTC.

This chain joins TRBV9 and TRBJ2-5; 11 bases are a match to TRBD2. Germline CDR1 and CDR2: SGDLS and YYNGEE. The CDR3 has 16 residues. Trimming took 3 bases from V and 1 from J; bases not matched to a gene: 5. This chain's CDR3 is CASSGRLAGPQETQYF. CDR3 coding DNA: TGTGCCAGCAGCGGTCGACTAGCGGGGCCCCAAGAGACCCAGTACTTC.

This chain uses TRBV18 with TRBJ1-1; D possibly corresponds to TRBD1 (6 bases). The CDR3 loop spans 14 amino acids. The V and J ends lost 4 bases and 11 bases respectively, with 20 bases between them. CDR1 and CDR2 (germline): KGHSH, LQKENI. The DNA for the CDR3 is TGTGCCAGCTCACGGCTAGTGGGGGGCGATCCCGCTTTCTTT. Translated: CASSRLVGGDPAFF.

This clonotype occurred a few times. This chain uses TRBV20-1 with TRBJ2-5; TRBD1 or TRBD2 may be the D gene (5 bases each). This CDR3 comprises 13 residues. Between the trimmed V and J ends, which lost 7 bases and 1 base, there was a span of 13 bases. Per the germline V gene, CDR1 is DFQATT and CDR2 is SNEGSKA (reference sequence). The CDR3 sequence: CSVFQGPQETQYF. CDR3 coding DNA: TGCAGTGTTTTTCAGGGACCCCAAGAGACCCAGTACTTC.

This clonotype has a handful of counts. A read error may account for a junction end that differs from germline. This chain links TRBV20-1 with TRBJ2-5; D remains unclear. This CDR3 has 11 amino acids. CDR1 DFQATT and CDR2 SNEGSKA come from the germline V gene (reference sequence). The CDR3 DNA is TGCAGTGCTCGGGCTAGAGAGTCCCAGTACTTC. Encoded protein: CSARARESQYF.